A single sample is the source of the 7 T cell receptor beta chains below, sequenced in a study of PD-1 blockade in classical Hodgkin lymphoma. Every patient was affected by relapse after autologous stem cell transplantation, while exposure to brentuximab vedotin was not uniform. The protocol was immunoSEQ multiplex PCR, while the TCRdb copy is restricted to in-frame clones and leaves out a portion. The repertoire holds under 65,000 clones, with roughly nine tenths as singletons. The sequenced sample was peripheral blood mononuclear cells (PBMCs), obtained at baseline. These receptors came from a human donor with classical Hodgkin lymphoma.

This clone was counted once. V and J are TRBV2 and TRBJ1-2; no clear D gene. The CDR3 is 15 amino acids. Germline V gives CDR1 SNHLY, CDR2 FYNNEI. The V end was cut by 5 bases, the J end by 2 bases, with 15 bases between. For the CDR3, the DNA is TGTGCCAGCAGTTTATTCCGTACCGAGAACTATGGCTACACCTTC. The encoded protein is CASSLFRTENYGYTF.

The gene calls are TRBV12-1 and TRBJ1-2. TRBV12-1 is a pseudogene locus. This CDR3 has 15 amino acids. The CDR3 here is CASSASLGKTYGYTF. CDR3 DNA: TGTGCCAGCAGCGCCAGTTTGGGAAAGACCTATGGCTACACCTTC.

The V call is TRBV6-1, the J call TRBJ2-7; D gene ambiguous. The CDR3 sequence is 16 residues long. V shed 3 bases and J shed 4 bases, with 19 bases lying between them. Germline CDR1 is MNHNS and CDR2 is SASEGT. CDR3 bases: TGTGCCAGCAGTGAGCGAGGATGGACGGTTTCTTACGAGCAGTACTTC. Translation gives CASSERGWTVSYEQYF.

V is TRBV6-4 and J is TRBJ2-3; D is perhaps TRBD2 (6 bases). The CDR3 sequence is 14 residues long. Deletions cut 5 bases from V and 4 bases from J, with 13 bases between. Germline assignment: CDR1 MRHNA and CDR2 SNTAGT. The CDR3 region has the DNA TGTGCCAGCAGTACGGGGGATCAGCCAGATACGCAGTATTTT. Translated: CASSTGDQPDTQYF.

The genes are TRBV29-1 and TRBJ2-7; D remains unclear. The germline V and J ends were trimmed by 6 bases and 5 bases, with 14 bases remaining between them. The CDR3 length is 12 residues. Germline CDR1 and CDR2: SQVTM and ANQGSEA. In DNA form, the CDR3 reads TGCAGCGTAGGTCCTCTCCCCCACGAGCAGTACTTC. It codes for CSVGPLPHEQYF.

V gene TRBV7-9 combines with J gene TRBJ1-1; D possibly corresponds to TRBD1 (6 bases). The CDR3 consists of 15 residues. CDR1 is SEHNR, CDR2 FQNEAQ, per germline (reference sequence). Trimming left V 6 bases short and J 1 base short, with 15 bases between. Here the CDR3 reads CASRNGQGTNTEAFF. The CDR3 nucleotides read TGTGCCAGCAGGAATGGGCAGGGGACGAACACTGAAGCTTTCTTT.

The genes are TRBV5-1 and TRBJ2-3, with 8 bases fitting TRBD1. From germline, CDR1 is SGHRS and CDR2 YFSETQ. After removal of 4 bases from V and 6 bases from J, the junction contained 7 bases not matched to a gene. This CDR3 comprises 14 residues. This CDR3 is CASSTRTGSDTQYF. For the CDR3, the DNA is TGCGCCAGCAGCACCCGGACAGGGTCCGATACGCAGTATTTT.